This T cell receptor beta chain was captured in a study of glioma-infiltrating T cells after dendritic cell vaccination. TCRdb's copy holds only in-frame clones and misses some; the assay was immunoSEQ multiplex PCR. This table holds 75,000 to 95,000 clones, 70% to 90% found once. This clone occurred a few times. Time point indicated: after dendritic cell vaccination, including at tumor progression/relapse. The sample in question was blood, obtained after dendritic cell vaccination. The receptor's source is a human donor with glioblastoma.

The CDR3 is CASSQGAGLAGNTIYF. The CDR3 DNA follows: TGCGCCAGCAGCCAAGGAGCAGGTCTCGCGGGAAACACCATATATTTT. The chain combines TRBV4-1 with TRBJ1-3; D not certain. Germline V CDR1 and CDR2: MGHRA, YSYEKL. The germline V and J ends were trimmed by 1 base and 4 bases, with 14 bases remaining between them. The CDR3 loop spans 16 amino acids.